The 2 T cell receptor beta chains below all came from one sample that was sequenced in a study of shared clonotypes between healthy human individuals. Clones were sequenced by immunoSEQ multiplex PCR, and TCRdb holds only the in-frame ones, with some missing. Of over 850,000 clones listed, around three quarters are singletons. Specimen: memory CD4+ T cells from PBMCs. Subset indicated: CD45RA-negative fraction. All receptors come from a man aged 18 to 29 in good health. Some clones in this sample may be carry-over from other donors' samples.

The rearrangement joins TRBV28 to TRBJ1-1, with D perhaps TRBD1 (6 bases). Germline-derived CDR1 and CDR2 are MDHEN and SYDVKM. Trimming removed 5 bases from V and 1 base from J, with 11 bases in between. The CDR3 length is 14 residues. CDR3 loop: CASSTSRGNTEAFF. The CDR3 nucleotides are TGTGCCAGCAGTACCTCCAGGGGGAACACTGAAGCTTTCTTT.

The V and J genes are TRBV7-2 and TRBJ1-1; TRBD1 matches 7 bases. CDR3 size: 13 residues. Germline CDR1 and CDR2: SGHTA and FQGNSA. V was pared by 5 bases and J by 10 bases, with 10 bases of the junction left unmatched. Written as DNA, the CDR3 is TGTGCCAGCAGCGCGCAACAGGGGCGGCGAGCTTTCTTT. As protein: CASSAQQGRRAFF.